The subject of this entry is one T cell receptor (beta chain). Its antigen is as yet unknown. The CDR3 consists of 15 residues. Looked up from germline, CDR1 is SQVTM and CDR2 is ANQGSEA. Trimming pared 4 bases from V and 0 bases from J, leaving 13 bases between. Genomic DNA per cell subset filled all wells of several immunoSEQ plates. Some clones are missing from TCRdb's copy, which holds only in-frame ones; the method was immunoSEQ multiplex PCR. The sample holds roughly 320,000 clones, roughly 84% seen once. The source of the sample is a study of shared clonotypes between healthy human individuals. Findings of the study overall: It was the few donors that limited the genetic and exposure-history diversity represented. Some clonotypes were shared by all four sorted-subset donors, while others were not shared. The non-shared ones had lower generation probabilities than the shared ones. A few donors had 5% to 6% of their naive CD4 clonotypes in common.

The chain uses TRBV29-1 and TRBJ2-4; possible D gene TRBD1, 5 bases. Sequenced material: memory CD8+ T cells sorted from blood. Subset noted: CD45RO+ cells pooled with CCR7-negative TemRA cells. This sequence was found in a young man in good health. DNA of the CDR3: TGCAGCGTTGCACCCAGGGAAGCAGCCAAAAACATTCAGTACTTC. It is translated as CSVAPREAAKNIQYF.